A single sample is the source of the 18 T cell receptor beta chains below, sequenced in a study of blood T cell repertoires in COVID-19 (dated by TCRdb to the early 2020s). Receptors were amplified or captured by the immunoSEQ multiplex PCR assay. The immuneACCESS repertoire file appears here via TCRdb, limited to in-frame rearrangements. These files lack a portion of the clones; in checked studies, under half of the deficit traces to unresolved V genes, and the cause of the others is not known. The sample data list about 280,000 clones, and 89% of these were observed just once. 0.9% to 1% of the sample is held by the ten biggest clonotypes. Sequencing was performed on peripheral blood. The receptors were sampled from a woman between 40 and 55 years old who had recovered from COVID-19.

As DNA, the CDR3 is TGTGCCAGCAGCCTAATAGCACGGGAGGGCTCCGATACGCAGTATTTT. It translates to CASSLIAREGSDTQYF. This chain joins TRBV7-6 and TRBJ2-3; 8 nucleotides agree with TRBD2. Germline V gene lookup returns CDR1 SGHVS and CDR2 FNYEAQ. Trimming removed 5 bases from V and 6 bases from J; junction bases left unmatched: 13. CDR3 length equals 16 residues.

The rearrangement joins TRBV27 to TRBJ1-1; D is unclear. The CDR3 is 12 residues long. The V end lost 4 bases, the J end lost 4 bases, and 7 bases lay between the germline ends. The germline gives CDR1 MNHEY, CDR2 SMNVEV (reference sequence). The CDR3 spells CASSSASTEAFF. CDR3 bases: TGTGCCAGCAGTTCCGCTAGCACTGAAGCTTTCTTT.

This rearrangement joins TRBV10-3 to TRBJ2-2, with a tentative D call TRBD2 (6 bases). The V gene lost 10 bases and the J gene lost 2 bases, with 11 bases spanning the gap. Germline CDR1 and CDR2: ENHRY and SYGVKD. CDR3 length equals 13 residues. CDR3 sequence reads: CATRLDNTGELFF. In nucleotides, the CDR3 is TGTGCCACCAGACTAGATAACACCGGGGAGCTGTTTTTT.

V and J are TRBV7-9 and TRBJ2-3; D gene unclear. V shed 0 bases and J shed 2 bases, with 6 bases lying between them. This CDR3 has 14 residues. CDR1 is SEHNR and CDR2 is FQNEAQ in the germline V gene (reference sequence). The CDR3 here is CASSLAQNTDTQYF. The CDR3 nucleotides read TGTGCCAGCAGCTTAGCCCAGAACACAGATACGCAGTATTTT.

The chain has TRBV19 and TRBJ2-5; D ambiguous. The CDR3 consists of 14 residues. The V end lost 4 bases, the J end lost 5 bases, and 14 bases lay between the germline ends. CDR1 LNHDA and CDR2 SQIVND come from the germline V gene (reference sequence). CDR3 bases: TGTGCCAGTAGTAGGGCTGGGTTTGAGGAGACCCAGTACTTC. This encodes CASSRAGFEETQYF.

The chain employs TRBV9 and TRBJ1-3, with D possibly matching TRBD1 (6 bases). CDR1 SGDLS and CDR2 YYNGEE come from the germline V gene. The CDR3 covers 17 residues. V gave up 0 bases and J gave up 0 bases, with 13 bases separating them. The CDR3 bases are TGTGCCAGCAGCGTAGTGTCGGCAGGGGTCTCTGGAAACACCATATATTTT. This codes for CASSVVSAGVSGNTIYF.

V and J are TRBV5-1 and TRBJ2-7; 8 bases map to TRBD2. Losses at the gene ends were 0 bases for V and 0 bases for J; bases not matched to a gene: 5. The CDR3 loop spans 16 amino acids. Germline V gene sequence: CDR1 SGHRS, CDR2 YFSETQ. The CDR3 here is CASSLALGGGSYEQYF. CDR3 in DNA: TGCGCCAGCAGCTTGGCCCTCGGGGGGGGCTCCTACGAGCAGTACTTC.

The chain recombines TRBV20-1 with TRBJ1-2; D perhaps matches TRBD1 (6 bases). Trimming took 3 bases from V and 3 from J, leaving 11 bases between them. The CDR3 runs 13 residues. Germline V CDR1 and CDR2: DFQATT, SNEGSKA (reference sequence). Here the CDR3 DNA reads TGCAGTGCTAGTTACAGGGCGGACTATGGCTACACCTTC. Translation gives CSASYRADYGYTF.

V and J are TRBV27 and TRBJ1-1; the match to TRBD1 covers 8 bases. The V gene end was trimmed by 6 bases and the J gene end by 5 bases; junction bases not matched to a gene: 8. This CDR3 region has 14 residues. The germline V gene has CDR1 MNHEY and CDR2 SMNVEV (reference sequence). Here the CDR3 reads CASRRQGTGTEAFF. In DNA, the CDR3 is TGTGCCAGCAGAAGACAGGGGACGGGGACTGAAGCTTTCTTT.

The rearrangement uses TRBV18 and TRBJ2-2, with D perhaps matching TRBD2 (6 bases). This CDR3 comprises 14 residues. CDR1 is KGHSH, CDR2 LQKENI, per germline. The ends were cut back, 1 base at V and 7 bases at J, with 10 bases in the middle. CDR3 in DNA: TGTGCCAGCTCACCACTAGGAGGGGACGGGGAGCTGTTTTTT. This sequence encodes CASSPLGGDGELFF.

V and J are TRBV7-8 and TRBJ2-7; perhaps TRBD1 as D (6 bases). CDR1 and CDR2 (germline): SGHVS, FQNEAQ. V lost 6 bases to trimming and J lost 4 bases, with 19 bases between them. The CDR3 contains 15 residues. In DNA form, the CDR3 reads TGTGCCAGCAGACCCCTCGGACAGAACAAATACGAGCAGTACTTC. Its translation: CASRPLGQNKYEQYF.

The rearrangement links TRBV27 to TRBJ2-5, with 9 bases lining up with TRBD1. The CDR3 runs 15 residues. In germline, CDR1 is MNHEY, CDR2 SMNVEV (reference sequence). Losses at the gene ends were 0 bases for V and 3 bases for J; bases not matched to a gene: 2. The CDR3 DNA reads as TGTGCCAGCAGTTTATCGGGGGACAGGGAAGAGACCCAGTACTTC. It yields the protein CASSLSGDREETQYF.

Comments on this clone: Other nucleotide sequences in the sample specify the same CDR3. The CDR3 DNA reads as TGCGCCAGCAGCCCAGGGGGCCAGGGCACAGATACGCAGTATTTT. The encoded protein is CASSPGGQGTDTQYF. This chain uses TRBV5-1 with TRBJ2-3, with 8 bases fitting TRBD1. The CDR3 has 15 residues. Germline trimming cut 4 bases from V and 1 base from J; bases unmatched to any gene: 5. CDR1 and CDR2 (germline): SGHRS, YFSETQ.

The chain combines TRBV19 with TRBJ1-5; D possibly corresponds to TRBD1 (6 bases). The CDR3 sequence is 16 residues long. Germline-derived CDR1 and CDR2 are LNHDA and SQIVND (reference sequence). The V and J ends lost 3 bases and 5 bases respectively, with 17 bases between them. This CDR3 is CASSMADRFGHQPQHF. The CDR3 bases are TGTGCCAGTAGTATGGCCGACAGGTTCGGTCATCAGCCCCAGCATTTT.

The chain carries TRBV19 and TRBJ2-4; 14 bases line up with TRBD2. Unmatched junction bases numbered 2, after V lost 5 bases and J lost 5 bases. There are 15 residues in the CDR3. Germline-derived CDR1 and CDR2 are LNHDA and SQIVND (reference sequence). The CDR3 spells CASSLGLAGENIQYF. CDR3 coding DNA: TGTGCCAGTAGTCTGGGACTAGCGGGAGAAAACATTCAGTACTTC.

CDR3 residues: CATSDPNDRTGNEQYF. The DNA for the CDR3 is TGTGCCACCAGTGATCCCAACGACAGGACAGGCAACGAGCAGTACTTC. The chain uses TRBV24-1 and TRBJ2-7; TRBD1 matches 7 bases. V lost 3 bases, J lost 5 bases, and 12 bases stayed unmatched. This CDR3 region has 16 residues. From germline, CDR1 is KGHDR and CDR2 SFDVKD.

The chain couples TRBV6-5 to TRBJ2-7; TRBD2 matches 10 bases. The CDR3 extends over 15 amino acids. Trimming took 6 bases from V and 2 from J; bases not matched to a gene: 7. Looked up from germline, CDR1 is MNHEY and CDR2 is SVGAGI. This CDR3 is CASSRPGLAPYEQYF. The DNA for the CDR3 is TGTGCCAGCAGCAGACCGGGACTAGCGCCCTACGAGCAGTACTTC.

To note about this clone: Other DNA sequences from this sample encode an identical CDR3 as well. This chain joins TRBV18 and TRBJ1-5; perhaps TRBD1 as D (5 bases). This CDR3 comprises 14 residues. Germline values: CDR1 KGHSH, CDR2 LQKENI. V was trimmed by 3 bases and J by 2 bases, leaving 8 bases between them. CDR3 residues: CASSPGGGNQPQHF. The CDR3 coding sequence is TGTGCCAGCTCACCCGGGGGAGGCAATCAGCCCCAGCATTTT.